The TCR beta chain under discussion was sequenced for a study of tissue T cells after allogeneic stem cell transplantation. This clone ranks as medium-sized. Its cognate antigen is unknown. This CDR3 is 18 amino acids long. CDR1 PRHDT and CDR2 FYEKMQ come from the germline V gene (reference sequence). J was trimmed by 0 bases and V by 5 bases; bases with no gene match: 16. General observations from the study: Few T cell clones were shared across patients, but motif clusters showed tissue-specific shared signatures. Only a limited share of tissue TCRs appeared in blood or spleen.

The assay was immunoSEQ multiplex PCR, and TCRdb's table has in-frame clones only and misses some. This sample has some 25,000 clones, with 73% found just once. The sample in question was tissue from the ileum, obtained at autopsy. The receptor's source is a female donor aged 60 or older with lung cancer. This chain joins TRBV13 and TRBJ2-7, with 7 bases identical to TRBD2. The CDR3 nucleotides are TGTGCCAGCAGCCCTAATGAGGGGAGCGGGATGAGCTCCTACGAGCAGTACTTC. This translates into CASSPNEGSGMSSYEQYF.